A single sample gave rise to the 2 T cell receptor beta chains below, sequenced in a study of cytomegalovirus exposure and HLA in healthy donors. 60 Vbeta and 13 Jbeta primers were used in PCR. Measured with immunoSEQ multiplex PCR; TCRdb has only the in-frame clones, and not every one. Of approximately 92,000 clones listed, approximately 80% were seen once; the top ten hold about 4.4%. Sequencing input: PBMCs. The origin of the receptors is a woman in her 70s in good health and CMV-seropositive.

V gene TRBV5-8 combines with J gene TRBJ2-3; 7 bases map to TRBD1. Germline V gives CDR1 SGHTS, CDR2 YDEGEE. CDR3 length: 16 residues. V dropped 4 bases and J dropped 1; count of bases not matched to a gene: 9. CDR3 in DNA: TGTGCCAGCAGCCTGTCGGACAGGCCACGCACAGATACGCAGTATTTT. Protein product: CASSLSDRPRTDTQYF. The full variable domain, completed using reference TRBV5-8 and TRBJ2-3, is EAGVTQSPTHLIKTRGQQATLRCSPISGHTSVYWYQQALGLGLQFLLWYDEGEERNRGNFPPRFSGRQFPNYSSELNVNALELEDSALYLCASSLSDRPRTDTQYFGPGTRLTVL.

Turning to this clone: One junction end disagrees with the germline gene, perhaps due to a read error. This chain connects TRBV7-7 to TRBJ2-7; a possible D gene is TRBD1 (6 bases). The V gene's germline CDR1 is SSHAT and CDR2 FNYEAQ (reference sequence). The CDR3 has 17 residues. CDR3 nucleotide sequence: TGTGCTAGCAGCCCCCCTCCGAGGGGGTCCAGAGGCCTCGAGCAGTACTTC. Protein sequence: CASSPPPRGSRGLEQYF.